This TCR beta chain was obtained from a study of PD-1 blockade in classical Hodgkin lymphoma (dated by TCRdb to 2018 to 2020). In the study overall: Nivolumab dosing was 3 mg/kg intravenously every 2 weeks, continuing until either disease progression or unacceptable toxicity. The study used TCR beta sequencing and CyTOF to define a peripheral blood immune signature of response to PD-1 blockade in classical Hodgkin lymphoma. What the study reported, not specific to this receptor: Trial patients with a complete response had baseline diversity similar to that of newly diagnosed patients, while partial responders and progressors had significantly lower diversity. Newly diagnosed patients were reported to have lower baseline TCR diversity than healthy donors, and relapsed/refractory patients were reported to have lower baseline TCR diversity still. A significant rise by C4D1 was seen in CD4+ but not CD8+ TCR diversity (p=0.0027 vs p=0.16), with the rise being most apparent in complete responders (p=0.02). Lower diversity was observed in patients in whom nivolumab was started less than 1 year after ASCT, and these patients were excluded from later analyses so that confounding by immune reconstitution would be avoided. The study covered only a single clinical trial cohort, and the causes of the repertoire differences, possibly disease activity or prior therapy, were still not defined.

Reading the label with the study, this specimen's time point is: cycle 1 day 1 (C1D1), immediately before nivolumab initiation. Every trial patient had relapsed following autologous stem cell transplantation, and prior brentuximab vedotin exposure was what differed among cohorts A, B and C. A total of roughly 60 patients with relapsed/refractory classical Hodgkin lymphoma made up the trial cohort, and each patient's best overall response was complete response, partial response or progressive disease. In the multi-cohort phase II CheckMate 205 trial, trial patients received single-agent nivolumab. An independent review committee assessed best overall response using the 2007 International Working Group response criteria. Trial PBMCs were collected immediately before nivolumab initiation (C1D1) and during therapy at cycle 2 day 1 and cycle 4 day 1. Peripheral blood was collected in 8 mL Vacutainer Cell Preparation Tubes, from which PBMCs were isolated by centrifugation and then cryopreserved.

The germline V gene yields LGHNA for CDR1 and YSLEER for CDR2. From its cysteine to its phenylalanine, the CDR3 spans 17 amino acids. The retained sequence is limited to the CDR3, 51 bases, with the frame set at the first base. This clone was picked up many times. This clone's antigen is unknown. One junction end disagrees with the germline gene, perhaps due to a read error. The Qiagen DNeasy kit was used to extract genomic DNA both from unsorted PBMCs and from the negatively selected CD4+ and CD8+ fractions. TCR beta CDR3 regions were amplified by immunoSEQ multiplex PCR using primers annealing to V and J segments. A synthetic immune receptor repertoire was used to minimize amplification bias, and any remaining bias was removed computationally after sequencing. Per the authors' processing: Custom Python scripts were used to quantify repertoire diversity as the Shannon entropy index. The unsorted, CD4+ and CD8+ repertoires were each analyzed separately, with the exception of combined analyses, where CD4+ and CD8+ sequences were merged in silico. Clonal expansion was defined as at least a 2-fold frequency increase after treatment relative to C1D1, with a pseudocount of 0.5 for undetected baseline clones. Clones with 0 or 1 copy at C1D1 were classified as singleton clones, and clones with 2 or more copies were classified as non-singleton clones. Clones expanded in unsorted samples were annotated as CD4+, CD8+ or unknown by matching protein sequences in sorted samples from the same patient. Wilcoxon tests on paired samples were used to test diversity changes from C1D1 to C4D1. This is the immuneACCESS table as TCRdb keeps it, with only in-frame sequences that have V and J called. A part of the clones is gone; compared with another copy, unresolved V genes explain less than half, and the rest is unexplained. V and J calls and clone size are those listed in that table; D and trimming were worked out from the DNA. The sample records roughly 40,000 clones, approximately 64% of which are singletons. Roughly 3.1% of the sample comes from the top ten.

This material consisted of peripheral blood mononuclear cells (PBMCs), taken at baseline. This TCR was sampled from a human donor with classical Hodgkin lymphoma. The chain links TRBV4-3 with TRBJ2-2; the D element might be TRBD1 or TRBD2, as each aligns at 7 bases. The sequenced DNA: TGCGCCAGCGGCCAGGGGGTGGGAGGGCCGATCACCGGGGAGCTGTTTTTT. Translation gives CASGQGVGGPITGELFF.